The present T cell receptor beta chain was sequenced within a study of T cells in Graves' hyperthyroidism and ophthalmopathy. The investigators amplified TCR beta CDR3 regions from RNA transcripts. Initially, a first-round RT-PCR of the TCR CDR3 employed the HTBI primer set. Using its own MiXCR run on the multiplex PCR reads, TCRdb lists one record per CDR3 protein. This sample has roughly 720,000 distinct CDR3 sequences, with roughly a sixth found just once. On this clonotype itself: Its specificity is not known. A much bigger clone sits one base away, suggesting this may be a read error.

Whole-study findings and limits: Ophthalmopathy could be told apart from stable hyperthyroidism with a 13 V-J model.

Across 18 months, stable Graves' hyperthyroidism was marked by no progression to ophthalmopathy. Patients between 18 and 65 years old had hyperthyroidism, newly diagnosed and lasting under 2 months. V shed 4 bases, J shed 6 bases, and the junction held 1 base outside the gene matches. This CDR3 spans 12 amino acids. The germline CDR1 and CDR2 sequences are SQVTM and ANQGSEA. This TCR derives from a man aged 50-59 years with Graves' hyperthyroidism. The sample consisted of blood. The chain couples TRBV29-1 to TRBJ2-7, with 12 positions matching TRBD2. The CDR3 nucleotides read TGCAGCGTTGGGGGACTAGCGGGCGAGCAGTACTTC. This codes for CSVGGLAGEQYF.